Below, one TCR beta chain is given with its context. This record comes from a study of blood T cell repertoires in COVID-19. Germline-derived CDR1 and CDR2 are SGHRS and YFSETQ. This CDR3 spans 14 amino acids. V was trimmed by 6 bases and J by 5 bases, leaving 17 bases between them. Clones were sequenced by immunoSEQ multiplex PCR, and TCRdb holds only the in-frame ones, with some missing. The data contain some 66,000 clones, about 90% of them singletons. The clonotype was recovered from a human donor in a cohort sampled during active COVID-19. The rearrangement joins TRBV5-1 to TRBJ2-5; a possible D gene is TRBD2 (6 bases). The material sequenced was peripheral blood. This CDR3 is CASNAVTGGETQYF. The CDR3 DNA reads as TGCGCCAGCAACGCAGTGACCGGGGGTGAGACCCAGTACTTC.